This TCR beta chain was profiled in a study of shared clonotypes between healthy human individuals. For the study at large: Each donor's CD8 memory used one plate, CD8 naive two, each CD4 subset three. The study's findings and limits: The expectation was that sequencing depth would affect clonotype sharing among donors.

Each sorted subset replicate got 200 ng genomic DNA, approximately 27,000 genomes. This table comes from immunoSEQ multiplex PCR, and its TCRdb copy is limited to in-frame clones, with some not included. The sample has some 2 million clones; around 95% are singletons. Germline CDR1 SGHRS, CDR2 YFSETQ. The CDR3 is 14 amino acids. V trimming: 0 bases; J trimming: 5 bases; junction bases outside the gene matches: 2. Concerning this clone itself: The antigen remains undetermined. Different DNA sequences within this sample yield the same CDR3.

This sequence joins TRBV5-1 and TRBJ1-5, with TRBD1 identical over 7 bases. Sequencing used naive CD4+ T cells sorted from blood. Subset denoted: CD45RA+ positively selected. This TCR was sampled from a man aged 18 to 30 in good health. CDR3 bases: TGCGCCAGCAGCTTGGCAGGGGGTTATCAGCCCCAGCATTTT. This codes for CASSLAGGYQPQHF. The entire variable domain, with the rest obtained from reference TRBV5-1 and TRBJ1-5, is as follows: KAGVTQTPRYLIKTRGQQVTLSCSPISGHRSVSWYQQTPGQGLQFLFEYFSETQRNKGNFPGRFSGRQFSNSRSEMNVSTLELGDSALYLCASSLAGGYQPQHFGDGTRLSIL.